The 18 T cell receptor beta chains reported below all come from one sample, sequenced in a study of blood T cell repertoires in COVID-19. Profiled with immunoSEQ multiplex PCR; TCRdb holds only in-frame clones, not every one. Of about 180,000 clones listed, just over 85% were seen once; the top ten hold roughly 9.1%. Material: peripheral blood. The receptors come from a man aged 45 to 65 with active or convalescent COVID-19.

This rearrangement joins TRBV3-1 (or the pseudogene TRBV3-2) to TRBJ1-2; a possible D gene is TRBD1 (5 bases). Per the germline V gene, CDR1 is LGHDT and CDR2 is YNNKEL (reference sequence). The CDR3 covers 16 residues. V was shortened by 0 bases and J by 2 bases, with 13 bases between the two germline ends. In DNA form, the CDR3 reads TGTGCCAGCAGCCAAGATCTCCGACAGAGCAACTATGGCTACACCTTC. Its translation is CASSQDLRQSNYGYTF.

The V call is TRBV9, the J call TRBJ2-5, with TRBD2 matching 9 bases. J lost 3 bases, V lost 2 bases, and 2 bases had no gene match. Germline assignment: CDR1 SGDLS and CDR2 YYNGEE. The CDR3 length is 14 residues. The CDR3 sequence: CASSVLAGKETQYF. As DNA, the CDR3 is TGTGCCAGCAGCGTCCTAGCGGGAAAAGAGACCCAGTACTTC.

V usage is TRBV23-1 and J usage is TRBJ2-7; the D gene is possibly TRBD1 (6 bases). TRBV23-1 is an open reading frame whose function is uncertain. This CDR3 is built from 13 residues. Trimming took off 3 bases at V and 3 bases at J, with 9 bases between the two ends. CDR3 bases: TGCGCCAGCAGTCATTCGGACAGCTACGAGCAGTACTTC. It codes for CASSHSDSYEQYF.

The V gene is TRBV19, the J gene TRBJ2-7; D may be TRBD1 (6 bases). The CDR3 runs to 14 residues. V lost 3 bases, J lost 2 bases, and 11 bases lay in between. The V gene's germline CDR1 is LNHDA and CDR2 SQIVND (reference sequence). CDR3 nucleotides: TGTGCCAGTAGTATTGGGGACAAGCCCTACGAGCAGTACTTC. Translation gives CASSIGDKPYEQYF.

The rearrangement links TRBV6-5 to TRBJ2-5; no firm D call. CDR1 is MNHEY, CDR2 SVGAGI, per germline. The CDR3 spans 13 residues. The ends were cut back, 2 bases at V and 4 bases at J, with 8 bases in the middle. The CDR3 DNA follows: TGTGCCAGCAGTTACCGCCTAGGAGAGACCCAGTACTTC. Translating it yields CASSYRLGETQYF.

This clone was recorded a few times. The CDR3 loop reads CASRRQRGEQYF. The CDR3 DNA is TGTGCCAGCAGGAGGCAGAGAGGCGAGCAGTACTTC. The J gene is TRBJ2-7, the V gene TRBV28, with unresolved D. Trimming removed 6 bases from V and 6 bases from J, with 12 bases in between. This CDR3 comprises 12 residues. From germline, CDR1 is MDHEN and CDR2 SYDVKM.

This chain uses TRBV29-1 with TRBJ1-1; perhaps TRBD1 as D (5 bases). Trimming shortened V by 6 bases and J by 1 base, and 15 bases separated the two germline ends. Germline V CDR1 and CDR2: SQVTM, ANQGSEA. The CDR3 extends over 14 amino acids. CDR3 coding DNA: TGCAGCGTGAGACAGAGCCCGGCGAACACTGAAGCTTTCTTT. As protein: CSVRQSPANTEAFF.

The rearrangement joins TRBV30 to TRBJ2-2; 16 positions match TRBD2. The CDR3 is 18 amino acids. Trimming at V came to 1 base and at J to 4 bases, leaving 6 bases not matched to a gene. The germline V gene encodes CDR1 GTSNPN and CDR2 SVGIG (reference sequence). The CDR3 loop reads CAWSEGLAGGLSTGELFF. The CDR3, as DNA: TGTGCCTGGAGTGAGGGACTAGCGGGAGGGTTGAGCACCGGGGAGCTGTTTTTT.

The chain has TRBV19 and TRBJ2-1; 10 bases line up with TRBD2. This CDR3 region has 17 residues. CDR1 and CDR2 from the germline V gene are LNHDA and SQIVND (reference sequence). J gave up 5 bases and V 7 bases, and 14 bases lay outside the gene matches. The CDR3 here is CASTPRMIAGGHNEQFF. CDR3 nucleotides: TGTGCCAGTACTCCAAGGATGATAGCGGGAGGCCACAATGAGCAGTTCTTC.

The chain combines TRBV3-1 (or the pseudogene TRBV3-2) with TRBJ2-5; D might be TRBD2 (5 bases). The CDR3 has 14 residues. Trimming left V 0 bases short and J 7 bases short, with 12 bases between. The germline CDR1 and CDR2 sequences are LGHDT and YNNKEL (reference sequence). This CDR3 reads CASSQEVGVGTQYF. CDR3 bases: TGTGCCAGCAGCCAAGAGGTGGGAGTGGGGACCCAGTACTTC.

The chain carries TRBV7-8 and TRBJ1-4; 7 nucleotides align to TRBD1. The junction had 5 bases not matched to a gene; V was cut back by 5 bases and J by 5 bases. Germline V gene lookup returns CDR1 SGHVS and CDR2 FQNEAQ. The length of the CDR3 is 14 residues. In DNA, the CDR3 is TGTGCCAGCAGCCGAGGGACAGCCAATGAAAAACTGTTTTTT. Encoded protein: CASSRGTANEKLFF.

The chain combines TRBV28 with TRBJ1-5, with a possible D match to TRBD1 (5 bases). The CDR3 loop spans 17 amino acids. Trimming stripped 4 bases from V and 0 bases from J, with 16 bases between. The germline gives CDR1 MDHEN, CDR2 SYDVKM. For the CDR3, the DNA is TGTGCCAGCAGTTCAACATATCAGGGAAGTAGCAATCAGCCCCAGCATTTT. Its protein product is CASSSTYQGSSNQPQHF. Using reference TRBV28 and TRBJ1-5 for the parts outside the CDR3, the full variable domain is DVKVTQSSRYLVKRTGEKVFLECVQDMDHENMFWYRQDPGLGLRLIYFSYDVKMKEKGDIPEGYSVSREKKERFSLILESASTNQTSMYLCASSSTYQGSSNQPQHFGDGTRLSIL.

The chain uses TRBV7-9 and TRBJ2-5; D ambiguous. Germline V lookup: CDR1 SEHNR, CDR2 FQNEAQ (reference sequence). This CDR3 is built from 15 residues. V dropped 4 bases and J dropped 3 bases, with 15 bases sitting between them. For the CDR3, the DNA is TGTGCCAGCAGCTCAGCCGAGGCAGCTAAAGAGACCCAGTACTTC. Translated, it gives CASSSAEAAKETQYF.

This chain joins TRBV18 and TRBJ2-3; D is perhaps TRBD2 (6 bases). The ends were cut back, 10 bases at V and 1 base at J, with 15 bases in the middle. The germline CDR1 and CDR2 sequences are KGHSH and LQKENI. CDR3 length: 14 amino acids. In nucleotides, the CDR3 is TGTGCCAATACGCGGGGCCGAGGCACAGATACGCAGTATTTT. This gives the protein CANTRGRGTDTQYF.

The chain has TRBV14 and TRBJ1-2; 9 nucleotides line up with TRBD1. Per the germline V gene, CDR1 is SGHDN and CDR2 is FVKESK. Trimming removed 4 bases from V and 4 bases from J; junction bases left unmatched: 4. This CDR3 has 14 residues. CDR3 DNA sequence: TGTGCCAGCAGCCGCTTACAGGGGGCCTATGGCTACACCTTC. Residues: CASSRLQGAYGYTF.

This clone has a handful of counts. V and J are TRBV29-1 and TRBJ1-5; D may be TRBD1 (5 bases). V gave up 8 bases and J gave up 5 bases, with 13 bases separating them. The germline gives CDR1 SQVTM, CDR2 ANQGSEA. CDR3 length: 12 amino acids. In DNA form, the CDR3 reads TGCAGCACGGGGGGGAGTGATCAGCCCCAGCATTTT. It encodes CSTGGSDQPQHF.

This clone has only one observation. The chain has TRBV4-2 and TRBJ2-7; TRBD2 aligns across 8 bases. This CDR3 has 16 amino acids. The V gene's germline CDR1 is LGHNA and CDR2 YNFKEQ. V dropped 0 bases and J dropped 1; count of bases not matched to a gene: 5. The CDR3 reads CASSQDPTSVSYEQYF. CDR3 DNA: TGTGCCAGCAGCCAAGATCCGACTAGCGTATCCTACGAGCAGTACTTC.

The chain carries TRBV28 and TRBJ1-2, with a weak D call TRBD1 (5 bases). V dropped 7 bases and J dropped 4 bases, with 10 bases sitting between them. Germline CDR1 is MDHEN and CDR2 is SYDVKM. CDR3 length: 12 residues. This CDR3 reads CASNTGPYGYTF. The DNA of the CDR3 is TGTGCCAGCAATACAGGTCCCTATGGCTACACCTTC.